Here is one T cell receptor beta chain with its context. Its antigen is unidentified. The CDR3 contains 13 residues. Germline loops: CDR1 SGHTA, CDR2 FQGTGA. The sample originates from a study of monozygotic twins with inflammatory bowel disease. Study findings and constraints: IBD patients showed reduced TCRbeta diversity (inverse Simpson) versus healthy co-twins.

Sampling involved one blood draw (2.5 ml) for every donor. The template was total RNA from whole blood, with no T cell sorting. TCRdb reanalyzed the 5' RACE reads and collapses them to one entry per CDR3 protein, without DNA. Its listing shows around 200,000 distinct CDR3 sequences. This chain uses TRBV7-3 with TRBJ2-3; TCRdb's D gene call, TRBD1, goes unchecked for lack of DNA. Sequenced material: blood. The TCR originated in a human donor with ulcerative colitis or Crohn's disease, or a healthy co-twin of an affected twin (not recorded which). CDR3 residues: CASLLRRGDTQYF.